One and the same sample provided the 24 T cell receptor beta chains below, sequenced in a study of blood T cell repertoires in COVID-19 (dated by TCRdb to the early 2020s). The library was built by means of the immunoSEQ multiplex PCR assay. Here the immuneACCESS table is served through TCRdb, limited to in-frame sequences with V and J called. Missing clones are a known gap in these copies; in checked studies unresolved V genes cover under half, and the rest lacks a known reason. Across this sample there are about 230,000 clones, with approximately 87% seen only once. The ten largest clones take up 3% to 3.5% of the sample. The material sequenced was PBMCs or T cells enriched from blood (not recorded which). All receptors come from a woman aged 45-59 years in a cohort exposed to, infected with or recovered from COVID-19 (not recorded which).

The chain couples TRBV4-1 to TRBJ2-5; the D is unclear. The V gene lost 0 bases and the J gene lost 8 bases, with 16 bases spanning the gap. The germline CDR1 and CDR2 sequences are MGHRA and YSYEKL. The CDR3 consists of 15 residues. The CDR3 reads CASSQDGRRSNTQYF. The DNA for the CDR3 is TGCGCCAGCAGCCAAGATGGAAGACGGAGCAATACCCAGTACTTC.

Comment on this clone: A read error may account for a junction end that differs from germline. The chain is built from TRBV7-7 and TRBJ1-1; 9 bases align to TRBD1. This CDR3 is built from 20 residues. From germline, CDR1 is SSHAT and CDR2 FNYEAQ (reference sequence). CDR3 coding DNA: TGTGCTAGCAGCTTAGAGGAGACTTCGGGACAGGGCAGGTTGAGCACTGAAGCTTTCTTT. This encodes CASSLEETSGQGRLSTEAFF.

V is TRBV19 and J is TRBJ1-4; the D gene is possibly TRBD1 (5 bases). V was trimmed by 7 bases and J by 6 bases, leaving 15 bases between them. Germline CDR1 LNHDA, CDR2 SQIVND (reference sequence). CDR3 size: 14 residues. CDR3 nucleotides: TGTGCCAGTACTACAGGATCCCTCTATGAAAAACTGTTTTTT. As protein: CASTTGSLYEKLFF. The whole variable domain, filled in from reference TRBV19 and TRBJ1-4, reads DGGITQSPKYLFRKEGQNVTLSCEQNLNHDAMYWYRQDPGQGLRLIYYSQIVNDFQKGDIAEGYSVSREKKESFPLTVTSAQKNPTAFYLCASTTGSLYEKLFFGSGTQLSVL.

V is TRBV5-1 and J is TRBJ2-3; 8 bases fit TRBD2. Germline V CDR1 and CDR2: SGHRS, YFSETQ. This CDR3 has 15 residues. Trimming cost V 3 bases and J 3 bases; bases outside gene matches: 6. DNA of the CDR3: TGCGCCAGCAGCTGGACTAGCAGGCCTACAGATACGCAGTATTTT. Translation gives CASSWTSRPTDTQYF.

This chain connects TRBV3-1 (or the pseudogene TRBV3-2) to TRBJ2-2, with a possible D match to TRBD1 (5 bases). Germline assignment: CDR1 LGHDT and CDR2 YNNKEL (reference sequence). The V gene lost 2 bases and the J gene lost 0 bases, with 13 bases spanning the gap. This CDR3 has 17 amino acids. The CDR3 region is CASSQSSAGPNTGELFF. CDR3 nucleotide sequence: TGTGCCAGCAGCCAAAGTTCTGCAGGGCCGAACACCGGGGAGCTGTTTTTT.

This sequence joins TRBV18 and TRBJ1-4, with a possible D match to TRBD1 (6 bases). Trimming took off 9 bases at V and 8 bases at J, with 28 bases between the two ends. Germline V gives CDR1 KGHSH, CDR2 LQKENI. The CDR3 runs to 17 residues. The CDR3 sequence is CASSAGALSGLGEKLFF. CDR3 nucleotides: TGTGCCAGTTCCGCGGGGGCCCTCTCGGGGCTAGGGGAAAAACTGTTTTTT.

In its sample, this clone was seen once. The chain uses TRBV27 and TRBJ2-3, with 10 bases lining up with TRBD2. The CDR3 spans 13 residues. The germline gives CDR1 MNHEY, CDR2 SMNVEV (reference sequence). The ends lost 3 bases at V and 10 bases at J; junction bases unmatched: 4. CDR3 bases: TGTGCCAGCAGTTTGGCAAGCGGGGGGGCGCAGTATTTT. It encodes CASSLASGGAQYF.

The V gene is TRBV27, the J gene TRBJ1-2; 8 positions agree with TRBD1. CDR3 length: 15 amino acids. Trimming removed 8 bases from V and 5 bases from J; junction bases left unmatched: 13. Germline V gene data show CDR1 as MNHEY and CDR2 as SMNVEV (reference sequence). The CDR3 reads CASRLTITGGYGYTF. As DNA, the CDR3 is TGTGCCAGCCGCCTGACCATTACAGGGGGGTATGGCTACACCTTC.

This chain uses TRBV6-5 with TRBJ2-3, with D tentatively TRBD2 (7 bases). V lost 3 bases to trimming and J lost 0 bases, with 13 bases between them. Germline-derived CDR1 and CDR2 are MNHEY and SVGAGI. There are 16 residues in the CDR3. For the CDR3, the DNA is TGTGCCAGCAGTTATGTCGGGGGGCAGAGCACAGATACGCAGTATTTT. This codes for CASSYVGGQSTDTQYF.

V gene TRBV5-1 combines with J gene TRBJ1-1, with TRBD1 matching over 7 bases. The CDR3 totals 13 residues. With V trimmed by 4 bases and J by 5 bases, 5 bases remained unmatched. Germline CDR1 and CDR2: SGHRS and YFSETQ. CDR3 amino acids: CASSEQGNTEAFF. CDR3 nucleotide sequence: TGCGCCAGCAGCGAACAGGGGAATACTGAAGCTTTCTTT.

The chain combines TRBV11-3 with TRBJ2-4; 9 bases are a match to TRBD1. CDR3 size: 14 residues. Germline loops: CDR1 SGHNT, CDR2 YENEEA. The V gene end was trimmed by 5 bases and the J gene end by 6 bases; junction bases not matched to a gene: 5. CDR3 loop: CASSAGQGGNIQYF. In DNA, the CDR3 is TGTGCCAGCAGCGCGGGACAGGGCGGAAACATTCAGTACTTC. The entire variable domain, with the rest obtained from reference TRBV11-3 and TRBJ2-4, is as follows: EAGVVQSPRYKIIEKKQPVAFWCNPISGHNTLYWYLQNLGQGPELLIRYENEEAVDDSQLPKDRFSAERLKGVDSTLKIQPAELGDSAVYLCASSAGQGGNIQYFGAGTRLSVL.

The chain employs TRBV27 and TRBJ2-7; D might be TRBD2 (5 bases). The ends were cut back, 6 bases at V and 6 bases at J, with 15 bases in the middle. Germline V gene data show CDR1 as MNHEY and CDR2 as SMNVEV (reference sequence). This CDR3 region has 13 residues. The CDR3, as DNA: TGTGCCAGCAGCCCCCGGGGATTTAGCGAGCAGTACTTC. Encoded protein: CASSPRGFSEQYF.

The CDR3, as DNA: TGTGCCAGCAGCGTTAGTGGAAACACCATATATTTT. It is translated as CASSVSGNTIYF. This chain connects TRBV9 to TRBJ1-3; no definite D call. Trimming took 2 bases from V and 3 from J, leaving 3 bases between them. This CDR3 has 12 residues. Germline V gene data show CDR1 as SGDLS and CDR2 as YYNGEE. Full variable domain (rest looked up from reference TRBV9 and TRBJ1-3): DSGVTQTPKHLITATGQRVTLRCSPRSGDLSVYWYQQSLDQGLQFLIQYYNGEERAKGNILERFSAQQFPDLHSELNLSSLELGDSALYFCASSVSGNTIYFGEGSWLTVV.

The chain uses TRBV6-2 or TRBV6-3 and TRBJ1-2; 7 bases align to TRBD1. From germline, CDR1 is MNHEY and CDR2 SVGEGT. The V and J ends lost 5 bases and 8 bases, in that order; junction bases with no gene match: 11. This CDR3 spans 14 amino acids. CDR3 in amino acids: CASSLRTGPSGYTF. CDR3 DNA sequence: TGTGCCAGCAGTCTCCGGACAGGACCGTCGGGCTACACCTTC.

The gene calls are TRBV7-2 and TRBJ2-1; 11 bases fit TRBD2. CDR1 and CDR2 from the germline V gene are SGHTA and FQGNSA. The V segment lost 5 bases and the J segment 4 bases; nucleotides outside the gene matches: 7. The CDR3 has 16 residues. In DNA form, the CDR3 reads TGTGCCAGCAGCCTGTGGGCTAGCGGGGGGTACAATGAGCAGTTCTTC. Translating it yields CASSLWASGGYNEQFF.

The gene calls are TRBV7-9 and TRBJ1-3; TRBD1 might be the D (5 bases). This CDR3 has 16 residues. Trimming left V 3 bases short and J 0 bases short, with 12 bases between. The germline gives CDR1 SEHNR, CDR2 FQNEAQ (reference sequence). CDR3 bases: TGTGCCAGCAGCTTTCAGTGGGGGGTCTCTGGAAACACCATATATTTT. Its protein is CASSFQWGVSGNTIYF.

The gene calls are TRBV18 and TRBJ2-7, with TRBD1 identical over 12 bases. This CDR3 spans 14 amino acids. Germline V gene data show CDR1 as KGHSH and CDR2 as LQKENI. Trimming at V came to 3 bases and at J to 6 bases, leaving 3 bases not matched to a gene. The CDR3 coding sequence is TGTGCCAGCTCACCGGGACAGGGGGCTACCGAGCAGTACTTC. Its protein product is CASSPGQGATEQYF.

The chain employs TRBV28 and TRBJ2-3, with 9 bases aligning to TRBD2. The CDR3 extends over 14 amino acids. V gave up 5 bases and J gave up 4 bases; unmatched junction bases: 4. Germline values: CDR1 MDHEN, CDR2 SYDVKM. The CDR3 coding sequence is TGTGCCAGCAGTCCTAGCGGGGAGGCAGATACGCAGTATTTT. Translated: CASSPSGEADTQYF.

The chain is built from TRBV27 and TRBJ1-1, with D perhaps matching TRBD1 (5 bases). Germline V gives CDR1 MNHEY, CDR2 SMNVEV (reference sequence). The CDR3 has 15 amino acids. V lost 7 bases and J lost 0, with 15 bases in between. CDR3 nucleotide sequence: TGTGCCAGCACCCTCAACAGGAACCTGAACACTGAAGCTTTCTTT. Its translation is CASTLNRNLNTEAFF.

The chain joins TRBV9 to TRBJ1-6, with TRBD1 identical over 11 bases. Germline values: CDR1 SGDLS, CDR2 YYNGEE. The trim removed 8 bases at V and 7 bases at J, leaving 11 bases unmatched. The CDR3 consists of 16 residues. CDR3 nucleotides: TGTGCCAGGGGACAGGGGGATGCGATTCTAAATTCACCCCTCCACTTT. Protein sequence: CARGQGDAILNSPLHF.

The rearrangement links TRBV11-2 to TRBJ2-3; D unclear. V lost 2 bases and J lost 0, with 9 bases in between. Germline V gene lookup returns CDR1 SGHAT and CDR2 FQNNGV. The CDR3 has 15 amino acids. This CDR3 reads CASSLWPLSTDTQYF. The DNA of the CDR3 is TGTGCCAGCAGCTTATGGCCCCTTAGCACAGATACGCAGTATTTT.

The rearrangement uses TRBV27 and TRBJ2-1, with D possibly being TRBD2 (6 bases). The CDR3 consists of 15 residues. V was trimmed by 6 bases and J by 2 bases, leaving 14 bases between them. Germline V gene sequence: CDR1 MNHEY, CDR2 SMNVEV (reference sequence). CDR3 nucleotides: TGTGCCAGCAGCCTGGGATGGGGGGCCTACAATGAGCAGTTCTTC. The encoded protein is CASSLGWGAYNEQFF.

This clone has only a few counts. The chain employs TRBV7-2 and TRBJ2-7; the match to TRBD2 covers 10 bases. The germline V gene encodes CDR1 SGHTA and CDR2 FQGNSA. The CDR3 loop spans 13 amino acids. The V and J ends lost 5 bases and 7 bases, in that order; junction bases with no gene match: 5. CDR3 DNA sequence: TGTGCCAGCAGCCCGGGGACTAGCGAGGAGCAGTACTTC. It yields the protein CASSPGTSEEQYF.

Only a few counts were recorded for this clone. The rearrangement uses TRBV7-2 and TRBJ1-4, with 7 bases fitting TRBD1. CDR3 length: 15 amino acids. CDR1 SGHTA and CDR2 FQGNSA come from the germline V gene. Unmatched junction bases numbered 11, after V lost 5 bases and J lost 8 bases. The CDR3 DNA reads as TGTGCCAGCAGCGCCCAGGGGGGACGTGGGGAAAAACTGTTTTTT. Its translation: CASSAQGGRGEKLFF.